Listed here are 31 T cell receptor beta chains from one sample, sequenced in a study of blood T cell repertoires in COVID-19. Profiled with immunoSEQ multiplex PCR; TCRdb holds only in-frame clones, not every one. The sample lists over 100,000 clones; 88% were seen once. Sample: peripheral blood. These receptors were obtained from a man in his fifties or sixties with acute or convalescent COVID-19.

This clone was recorded once. The V and J genes are TRBV2 and TRBJ1-2, with 10 bases matching TRBD1. The CDR3 loop spans 13 amino acids. Germline V lookup: CDR1 SNHLY, CDR2 FYNNEI. The V segment lost 6 bases and the J segment 8 bases; nucleotides outside the gene matches: 6. CDR3 bases: TGTGCCAGCAGGAGACAGGGGGCGGAAGGCTACACCTTC. Translated, it gives CASRRQGAEGYTF. Based on the CDR3 plus reference TRBV2 and TRBJ1-2, the full variable domain is EPEVTQTPSHQVTQMGQEVILRCVPISNHLYFYWYRQILGQKVEFLVSFYNNEISEKSEIFDDQFSVERPDGSNFTLKIRSTKLEDSAMYFCASRRQGAEGYTFGSGTRLTVV.

This clone was counted between two and nine times. This chain connects TRBV28 to TRBJ1-1; D gene uncertain. The germline gives CDR1 MDHEN, CDR2 SYDVKM. Trimming shortened V by 6 bases and J by 0 bases, and 5 bases separated the two germline ends. The CDR3 covers 12 residues. For the CDR3, the DNA is TGTGCCAGCAGGGAGATGAACACTGAAGCTTTCTTT. Amino acid sequence: CASREMNTEAFF.

CDR3 amino acids: CASSPGQGQGANVLTF. CDR3 sequence (DNA): TGTGCCAGCAGCCCGGGACAGGGACAGGGGGCCAACGTCCTGACTTTC. The chain combines TRBV11-3 with TRBJ2-6; TRBD1 matches at 9 bases. Trimming took 5 bases from V and 4 from J; bases not matched to a gene: 6. The CDR3 has 16 residues. From germline, CDR1 is SGHNT and CDR2 YENEEA.

The chain couples TRBV5-4 to TRBJ1-1; no clear D gene. The CDR3 length is 15 residues. The germline gives CDR1 SGHNT, CDR2 YYREEE (reference sequence). Deletions cut 0 bases from V and 3 bases from J, with 12 bases between. CDR3 in DNA: TGTGCCAGCAGCTTGGGTTTAATAGCGGACACTGAAGCTTTCTTT. Translation: CASSLGLIADTEAFF.

This rearrangement joins TRBV18 to TRBJ1-3, with D uncertain. The CDR3 runs to 16 residues. The germline gives CDR1 KGHSH, CDR2 LQKENI. V shed 6 bases and J shed 0 bases, with 15 bases lying between them. In DNA form, the CDR3 reads TGTGCCAGCTCGCCGTATACCGCAGACTCTGGAAACACCATATATTTT. Translated, it gives CASSPYTADSGNTIYF.

This chain uses TRBV3-1 (or the pseudogene TRBV3-2) with TRBJ2-6; possibly TRBD2 for D (5 bases). CDR3 size: 15 residues. Deletions cut 3 bases from V and 2 bases from J, with 8 bases between. Germline lookup yields CDR1 LGHDT and CDR2 YNNKEL (reference sequence). CDR3 sequence: CASSQSGAGANVLTF. In DNA, the CDR3 is TGTGCCAGCAGCCAGTCCGGGGCTGGGGCCAACGTCCTGACTTTC.

As regards this clone: One end of the junction does not line up with germline, which may come from a read error. CDR3 amino acids: CASSKRLAGDSEQFF. CDR3 sequence (DNA): TGTGCTAGCAGCAAGCGACTAGCGGGAGATAGTGAGCAGTTCTTC. The chain carries TRBV7-7 and TRBJ2-1; 12 nucleotides align to TRBD2. The CDR3 totals 15 residues. Germline V CDR1 and CDR2: SSHAT, FNYEAQ (reference sequence).

The chain is built from TRBV18 and TRBJ2-5; the D gene is possibly TRBD2 (6 bases). The CDR3 consists of 14 residues. Germline V gives CDR1 KGHSH, CDR2 LQKENI. With 2 bases removed from V and 4 bases from J, the gap between germline ends came to 11 bases. The CDR3 loop reads CASSPGLGGETQYF. The CDR3 coding sequence is TGTGCCAGCTCACCAGGTCTGGGAGGAGAGACCCAGTACTTC.

Remarks on this clone: The junction departs from the called germline gene at one end, perhaps through a read error. V gene TRBV5-4 combines with J gene TRBJ1-4; TRBD1 is a possible D gene (6 bases). The CDR3 is 14 residues long. The V gene's germline CDR1 is SGHNT and CDR2 YYREEE (reference sequence). The CDR3 protein is CASSPGGDTSRLLF. Here the CDR3 DNA reads TGTGCCAGCAGTCCGGGGGGCGACACCAGCCGTCTGCTTTTT.

The CDR3 loop reads CASSPPNREIYEQYF. The CDR3 region has the DNA TGTGCCAGCTCACCACCGAATAGGGAGATCTACGAGCAGTACTTC. This chain joins TRBV18 and TRBJ2-7, with D possibly matching TRBD2 (5 bases). V lost 0 bases and J lost 3, with 12 bases in between. CDR3 length: 15 amino acids. Germline V lookup: CDR1 KGHSH, CDR2 LQKENI.

The chain has TRBV7-9 and TRBJ1-1; D perhaps matches TRBD1 (5 bases). Germline V CDR1 and CDR2: SEHNR, FQNEAQ (reference sequence). CDR3 length: 14 residues. The germline V and J ends were trimmed by 2 bases and 7 bases, with 14 bases remaining between them. The CDR3 protein is CASSLRAGFGEAFF. The CDR3 bases are TGTGCCAGCAGCTTAAGGGCAGGGTTCGGTGAAGCTTTCTTT.

The chain uses TRBV27 and TRBJ2-5; D call uncertain. The germline V gene encodes CDR1 MNHEY and CDR2 SMNVEV (reference sequence). V was trimmed by 5 bases and J by 1 base, leaving 14 bases between them. The CDR3 has 15 residues. CDR3 nucleotide sequence: TGTGCCAGCAGTCCAACTCCCTTCTTCCAAGAGACCCAGTACTTC. Its protein product is CASSPTPFFQETQYF.

This chain joins TRBV5-8 and TRBJ1-5; TRBD1 matches 7 bases. Germline lookup yields CDR1 SGHTS and CDR2 YDEGEE. The CDR3 is made up of 14 amino acids. V lost 4 bases, J lost 4 bases, and 5 bases stayed unmatched. CDR3 protein: CASSPRTGNQPQHF. The CDR3 nucleotides are TGTGCCAGCAGCCCAAGGACAGGTAATCAGCCCCAGCATTTT.

The genes are TRBV2 and TRBJ1-6; D uncertain. The V and J ends lost 9 bases and 8 bases respectively, with 14 bases between them. This CDR3 spans 13 amino acids. CDR1 and CDR2 (germline): SNHLY, FYNNEI. The CDR3 region is CASQRAPHSPLHF. In DNA, the CDR3 is TGTGCCAGTCAGCGAGCCCCCCATTCACCCCTCCACTTT.

The chain combines TRBV5-1 with TRBJ1-2; D unresolved. V was clipped by 0 bases and J by 8 bases, with 8 bases between them. Germline V gene lookup returns CDR1 SGHRS and CDR2 YFSETQ. The CDR3 covers 12 residues. This CDR3 reads CASSLEARGYTF. DNA for the CDR3: TGCGCCAGCAGCTTGGAGGCGCGGGGCTACACCTTC.

The rearrangement joins TRBV6-5 to TRBJ1-1; D call uncertain. The V gene lost 8 bases and the J gene lost 4 bases, with 8 bases spanning the gap. From germline, CDR1 is MNHEY and CDR2 SVGAGI. This CDR3 contains 11 residues. CDR3 nucleotides: TGTGCCAGCGAGGGCGGCACTGAAGCTTTCTTT. Encoded protein: CASEGGTEAFF.

This chain joins TRBV5-8 and TRBJ2-1; the D is unclear. The V end was cut by 0 bases, the J end by 3 bases, with 10 bases between. This CDR3 contains 15 residues. Per germline, CDR1 SGHTS and CDR2 YDEGEE. Here the CDR3 reads CASSLADWYYNEQFF. CDR3 DNA: TGTGCCAGCAGCTTGGCAGACTGGTACTACAATGAGCAGTTCTTC.

This chain connects TRBV15 to TRBJ1-5, with D possibly being TRBD1 (5 bases). Trimming stripped 2 bases from V and 6 bases from J, with 11 bases between. The CDR3 totals 14 residues. Germline V lookup: CDR1 LNHNV, CDR2 YYDKDF (reference sequence). The CDR3 loop reads CATSRQGQGQPQHF. The CDR3 nucleotides read TGTGCCACCAGCAGACAGGGTCAGGGTCAGCCCCAGCATTTT.

The chain is built from TRBV6-2 or TRBV6-3 and TRBJ2-7, with TRBD1 identical over 8 bases. With V trimmed by 7 bases and J by 10 bases, 6 bases remained unmatched. The CDR3 is 11 amino acids. Germline V gene lookup returns CDR1 MNHEY and CDR2 SVGEGT. The CDR3 is CASNPGQGQYF. CDR3 nucleotide sequence: TGTGCCAGCAACCCAGGACAGGGCCAGTACTTC.

The chain recombines TRBV6-4 with TRBJ2-1, with D maybe TRBD1 (5 bases). The CDR3 covers 17 residues. V lost 4 bases and J lost 7, with 23 bases in between. Germline loops: CDR1 MRHNA, CDR2 SNTAGT. The CDR3 DNA sequence: TGTGCCAGCAGTGCCAGGTCAGGGCTAGGGTTTGTTAATGAGCAGTTCTTC. Translation: CASSARSGLGFVNEQFF.

This CDR3 is CASRTTGMDTEAFF. In nucleotides, the CDR3 is TGTGCCAGCCGTACGACAGGAATGGACACTGAAGCTTTCTTT. This chain connects TRBV25-1 to TRBJ1-1, with D tentatively TRBD1 (6 bases). V was trimmed by 8 bases and J by 3 bases, leaving 16 bases between them. Germline V lookup: CDR1 MGHDK, CDR2 SYGVNS. The CDR3 loop spans 14 amino acids.

This rearrangement joins TRBV7-6 to TRBJ2-5; tentative D call: TRBD2 (5 bases). The CDR3 runs to 15 residues. CDR1 SGHVS and CDR2 FNYEAQ come from the germline V gene. V lost 0 bases and J lost 5, with 13 bases in between. The CDR3 here is CASSLAGPRGETQYF. CDR3 nucleotide sequence: TGTGCCAGCAGCTTAGCCGGGCCTCGCGGGGAGACCCAGTACTTC.

This chain links TRBV2 with TRBJ2-3; 13 bases fit TRBD2. Germline CDR1 is SNHLY and CDR2 is FYNNEI. CDR3 length equals 20 residues. Trimming at V came to 5 bases and at J to 1 base, leaving 15 bases not matched to a gene. The chain's CDR3 is CASSRMGRLAGGRGTDTQYF. The CDR3 DNA reads as TGTGCCAGCAGTCGAATGGGACGACTAGCGGGGGGTCGTGGCACAGATACGCAGTATTTT.

The J gene is TRBJ1-6, the V gene TRBV11-2, with 8 positions matching TRBD1. The J segment lost 10 bases and the V segment lost 3 bases, leaving 14 bases of the junction unmatched. The germline V gene has CDR1 SGHAT and CDR2 FQNNGV. The CDR3 consists of 17 residues. CDR3 nucleotide sequence: TGTGCCAGCAGCTTCGGGACAGGAGGGGTGATGGGGTCACCCCTCCACTTT. It translates to CASSFGTGGVMGSPLHF.

This clone has just a few counts. This chain connects TRBV15 to TRBJ1-1; 11 bases are a match to TRBD1. This CDR3 comprises 17 residues. Trimming removed 0 bases from V and 5 bases from J; junction bases left unmatched: 8. Germline V gene lookup returns CDR1 LNHNV and CDR2 YYDKDF (reference sequence). CDR3 nucleotides: TGTGCCACCAGCAGAGACTTCATAGGGACAGGGGGGACTGAAGCTTTCTTT. Its protein is CATSRDFIGTGGTEAFF.

The chain uses TRBV29-1 and TRBJ1-2; D call uncertain. The CDR3 has 14 amino acids. V gave up 2 bases and J gave up 8 bases, with 18 bases separating them. Germline CDR1 is SQVTM and CDR2 is ANQGSEA. The chain's CDR3 is CSVEFGGRSGGYTF. The CDR3 DNA reads TGCAGCGTTGAATTTGGAGGTCGGAGTGGAGGCTACACCTTC.

The rearrangement links TRBV7-2 to TRBJ2-2; maybe TRBD2 (7 bases). V shed 1 base and J shed 5 bases, with 14 bases lying between them. The germline V gene has CDR1 SGHTA and CDR2 FQGNSA. The CDR3 runs 16 residues. Here the CDR3 DNA reads TGTGCCAGCAGCTTAGTTCCGGGGGGCCGGACCGGGGAGCTGTTTTTT. It encodes CASSLVPGGRTGELFF.

The chain links TRBV10-2 to TRBJ1-5; 10 nucleotides match TRBD1. V lost 6 bases and J lost 1; bases outside the gene matches: 3. CDR1 WSHSY and CDR2 SAAADI come from the germline V gene. The CDR3 totals 15 residues. DNA of the CDR3: TGCGCCAGCAGACGGGACAGGGGCAGCAATCAGCCCCAGCATTTT. It codes for CASRRDRGSNQPQHF.

This clone has a single count. J is TRBJ1-2 and V is TRBV11-2; D might be TRBD1 (5 bases). Trimming left V 5 bases short and J 2 bases short, with 9 bases between. Germline V lookup: CDR1 SGHAT, CDR2 FQNNGV. CDR3 length equals 13 residues. The CDR3 DNA reads as TGTGCCAGCAGCCCGGGACTGAACTATGGCTACACCTTC. It translates to CASSPGLNYGYTF.

This clone came up once. This chain connects TRBV5-6 to TRBJ1-1, with 7 bases lining up with TRBD1. Per germline, CDR1 SGHDT and CDR2 YYEEEE. V lost 4 bases, J lost 5 bases, and 8 bases stayed unmatched. This CDR3 is built from 14 residues. The CDR3 DNA reads TGTGCCAGCAGCGTGACAGGGTATAAGACTGAAGCTTTCTTT. Amino acids: CASSVTGYKTEAFF.

The genes are TRBV7-2 and TRBJ1-2, with D unclear. Germline V gene lookup returns CDR1 SGHTA and CDR2 FQGNSA. The CDR3 length is 12 residues. Trimming left V 5 bases short and J 2 bases short, with 6 bases between. The CDR3 is CASSLNNYGYTF. The CDR3 DNA sequence: TGTGCCAGCAGCCTAAACAACTATGGCTACACCTTC.